The rows below give T cell receptor beta chains drawn from one sample of a study of early T cells in non-severe SARS-CoV-2 infection. TCRdb recomputed calls from the 5' RACE reads with MiXCR, one row per CDR3 protein. In the table there are 80,000 to 95,000 distinct CDR3 sequences, about 15% of which are singletons. Sequencing was carried out using whole blood. These receptor sequences come from an adult who was a healthcare worker with PCR-confirmed SARS-CoV-2 infection or an uninfected control (not recorded which). Both conserved end residues are part of each CDR3. D genes are given only for firm matches. A row's size may be missing; if present it is once, few, many or a size class.

>TRBJ2-1|.|.|TRBV6-2/TRBV6-3
CASSYSKPQGLAEFF
TGTGCCAGCAGTTACTCGAAGCCCCAGGGATTGGCGGAGTTCTTC
>TRBJ2-7|.|many|TRBV10-3
CAISEGAEREQYF
TGTGCCATCAGTGAGGGTGCCGAGCGCGAGCAGTACTTC
>TRBJ2-7|TRBD2|few|TRBV28
CASSLPSGTSYEQYF
TGTGCCAGCAGTTTACCTAGCGGCACATCCTACGAGCAGTACTTC
>TRBJ1-1|.|few|TRBV18
CASTPRQATEAFF
TGTGCCAGCACCCCGCGGCAGGCCACTGAAGCTTTCTTT
>TRBJ1-3|.|.|TRBV7-9
CASSPPTALSGNTIYF
TGTGCCAGCAGCCCGCCGACAGCCCTCTCTGGAAACACCATATATTTT
>TRBJ1-5|.|many|TRBV12-3/TRBV12-4
CASSFYSNQPQHF
TGTGCCAGCAGTTTCTACAGCAATCAGCCCCAGCATTTT
>TRBJ2-5|.|many|TRBV20-1
CSARDPTRLQETQYF
TGCAGTGCTAGAGATCCGACAAGGCTCCAAGAGACCCAGTACTTC
>TRBJ1-5|.|.|TRBV10-3
CAISELEFGASRHQPQHF
TGTGCCATCAGTGAGTTGGAATTTGGCGCCTCAAGACATCAGCCCCAGCATTTT
>TRBJ2-5|.|many|TRBV7-7
CASSPRQNGPETQYF
TGTGCTAGCAGCCCCCGCCAGAATGGTCCGGAGACCCAGTACTTC
>TRBJ1-4|.|few|TRBV28
CASTSGVGKLFF
TGTGCCAGCACCTCTGGGGTAGGAAAACTGTTTTTT
>TRBJ1-2|.|.|TRBV9
CASSVVGDGPNYGYTF
TGTGCCAGCAGCGTAGTGGGGGACGGCCCTAACTATGGCTACACCTTC
>TRBJ1-2|TRBD1|many|TRBV7-2
CASIFQGEANYGYTF
TGTGCCAGCATTTTCCAGGGGGAAGCTAACTATGGCTACACCTTC
>TRBJ2-5|TRBD1|.|TRBV11-2
CASSLDGTGERDQYF
TGTGCCAGCAGCTTAGATGGCACAGGGGAAAGGGACCAGTACTTC
>TRBJ1-1|.|many|TRBV20-1
CSANGVNTEAFF
TGCAGTGCTAATGGGGTGAACACTGAAGCTTTCTTT
>TRBJ2-1|TRBD2|few|TRBV20-1
CSAPGTSGGHNEQFF
TGCAGTGCCCCCGGGACTAGCGGGGGCCACAATGAGCAGTTCTTC
>TRBJ2-7|.|.|TRBV10-1
CASRSSSYEQYF
TGCGCCAGCAGGAGCAGCTCCTACGAGCAGTACTTC
>TRBJ2-3|.|.|TRBV2
CASSLDRNTDTQYF
TGTGCCAGCAGTTTGGACCGAAACACAGATACGCAGTATTTT
>TRBJ1-1|.|many|TRBV3-1
CASSHPRGMAFF
TGTGCCAGCAGCCATCCCAGGGGAATGGCTTTCTTT
>TRBJ1-2|.|few|TRBV28
CASSPGGAGYGYTF
TGTGCCAGCAGTCCTGGGGGCGCGGGCTATGGCTACACCTTC
>TRBJ1-2|.|.|TRBV27
CASSAQAPGYYYGYTF
TGTGCCAGCAGTGCCCAGGCCCCGGGGTATTACTATGGCTACACCTTC
>TRBJ2-2|.|few|TRBV10-2
CASLRDRNTGELFF
TGCGCCAGCCTTCGGGACCGCAACACCGGGGAGCTGTTTTTT
>TRBJ1-3|.|few|TRBV5-1
CASSRGEGGGNTIYF
TGCGCCAGCAGCCGGGGCGAGGGAGGCGGAAACACCATATATTTT
>TRBJ1-2|.|few|TRBV28
CASSRGGNYGYTF
TGTGCCAGCAGTCGCGGGGGGAACTATGGCTACACCTTC
>TRBJ1-1|.|many|TRBV28
CASSLPENTEAFF
TGTGCCAGCAGTTTGCCCGAGAACACTGAAGCTTTCTTT
>TRBJ2-3|.|many|TRBV7-9
CASSPDSPSTDTQYF
TGTGCCAGCAGCCCCGACAGTCCCAGCACAGATACGCAGTATTTT
>TRBJ2-1|TRBD2|few|TRBV7-9
CASSFIGGEYNEQFF
TGTGCCAGCAGCTTTATTGGGGGGGAATACAATGAGCAGTTCTTC
>TRBJ2-5|.|few|TRBV7-2
CASSPLESQYF
TGTGCCAGCAGTCCTTTAGAATCCCAGTACTTC
>TRBJ1-2|.|.|TRBV20-1
CSAASPGQIYGYTF
TGCAGTGCTGCCTCTCCGGGACAAATTTATGGCTACACCTTC
>TRBJ1-5|TRBD1|.|TRBV10-3
CAISDSGTGANQPQHF
TGTGCCATCAGTGACTCCGGGACAGGGGCCAATCAGCCCCAGCATTTT
>TRBJ2-7|.|many|TRBV25-1
CASARGGSYEQYF
TGTGCCAGCGCCAGGGGGGGGTCCTACGAGCAGTACTTC